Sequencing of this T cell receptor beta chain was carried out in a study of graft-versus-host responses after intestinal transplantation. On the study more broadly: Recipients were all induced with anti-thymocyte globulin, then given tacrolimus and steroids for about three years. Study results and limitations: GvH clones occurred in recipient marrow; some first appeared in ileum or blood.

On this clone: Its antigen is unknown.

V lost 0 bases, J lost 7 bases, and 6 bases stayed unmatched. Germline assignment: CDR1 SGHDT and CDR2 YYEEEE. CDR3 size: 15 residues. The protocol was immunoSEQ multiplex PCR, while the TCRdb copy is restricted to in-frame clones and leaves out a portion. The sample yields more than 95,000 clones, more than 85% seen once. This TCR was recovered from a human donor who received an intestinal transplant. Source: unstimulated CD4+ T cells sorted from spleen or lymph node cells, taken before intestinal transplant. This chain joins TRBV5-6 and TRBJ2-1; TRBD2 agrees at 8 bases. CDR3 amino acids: CASSLAGGSRNEQFF. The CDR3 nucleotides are TGTGCCAGCAGCTTGGCGGGAGGGAGTCGGAATGAGCAGTTCTTC.